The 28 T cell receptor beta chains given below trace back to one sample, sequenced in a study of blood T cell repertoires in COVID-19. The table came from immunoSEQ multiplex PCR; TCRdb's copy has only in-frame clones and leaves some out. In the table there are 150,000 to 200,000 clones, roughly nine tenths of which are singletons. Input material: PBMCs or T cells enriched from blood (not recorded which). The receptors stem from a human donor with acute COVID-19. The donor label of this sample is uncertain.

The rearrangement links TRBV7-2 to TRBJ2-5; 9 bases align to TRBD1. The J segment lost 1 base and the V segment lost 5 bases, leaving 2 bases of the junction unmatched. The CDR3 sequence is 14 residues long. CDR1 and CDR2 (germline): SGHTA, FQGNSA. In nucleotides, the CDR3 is TGTGCCAGCAGCATGACAGGGGGCCAAGAGACCCAGTACTTC. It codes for CASSMTGGQETQYF. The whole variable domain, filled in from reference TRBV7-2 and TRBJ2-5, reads GAGVSQSPSNKVTEKGKDVELRCDPISGHTALYWYRQSLGQGLEFLIYFQGNSAPDKSGLPSDRFSAERTGGSVSTLTIQRTQQEDSAVYLCASSMTGGQETQYFGPGTRLLVL.

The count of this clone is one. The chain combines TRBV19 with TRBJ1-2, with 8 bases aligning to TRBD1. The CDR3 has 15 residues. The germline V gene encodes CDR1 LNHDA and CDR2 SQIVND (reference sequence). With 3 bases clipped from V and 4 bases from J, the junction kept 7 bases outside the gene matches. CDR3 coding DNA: TGTGCCAGTAGTATCGGACAGGGCCCTTCCTATGGCTACACCTTC. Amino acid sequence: CASSIGQGPSYGYTF.

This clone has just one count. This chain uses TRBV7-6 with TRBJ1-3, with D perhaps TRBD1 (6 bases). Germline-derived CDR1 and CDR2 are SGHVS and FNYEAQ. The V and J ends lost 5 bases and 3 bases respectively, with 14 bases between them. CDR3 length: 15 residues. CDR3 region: CASSPGDTDGNTIYF. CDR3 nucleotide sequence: TGTGCCAGCAGCCCAGGGGACACCGATGGAAACACCATATATTTT.

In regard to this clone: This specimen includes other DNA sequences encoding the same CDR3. CDR3 coding DNA: TGTGCCTGGAGTGTACGGGGCTATGGCTACACCTTC. Its protein product is CAWSVRGYGYTF. This chain joins TRBV30 and TRBJ1-2; D unresolved. V shed 0 bases and J shed 4 bases, with 6 bases lying between them. The CDR3 is 12 amino acids. Germline lookup yields CDR1 GTSNPN and CDR2 SVGIG (reference sequence). The variable domain in full, with the rest retrieved from reference TRBV30 and TRBJ1-2, is SQTIHQWPATLVQPVGSPLSLECTVEGTSNPNLYWYRQAAGRGLQLLFYSVGIGQISSEVPQNLSASRPQDRQFILSSKKLLLSDSGFYLCAWSVRGYGYTFGSGTRLTVV.

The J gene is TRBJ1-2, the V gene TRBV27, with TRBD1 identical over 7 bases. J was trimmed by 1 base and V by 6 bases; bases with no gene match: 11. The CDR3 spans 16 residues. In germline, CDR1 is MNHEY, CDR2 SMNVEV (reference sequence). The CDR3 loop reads CASRASEGGNNYGYTF. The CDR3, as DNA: TGTGCCAGCAGAGCGTCGGAAGGGGGCAATAACTATGGCTACACCTTC.

DNA of the CDR3: TGTGCCAGTGGCCTGAGGTTTCCTACTTCTAATAGCAATCAGCCCCAGCATTTT. It codes for CASGLRFPTSNSNQPQHF. The J gene is TRBJ1-5, the V gene TRBV19; the D is unclear. The germline V and J ends were trimmed by 8 bases and 0 bases, with 23 bases remaining between them. The CDR3 is 18 residues long. The V gene's germline CDR1 is LNHDA and CDR2 SQIVND (reference sequence).

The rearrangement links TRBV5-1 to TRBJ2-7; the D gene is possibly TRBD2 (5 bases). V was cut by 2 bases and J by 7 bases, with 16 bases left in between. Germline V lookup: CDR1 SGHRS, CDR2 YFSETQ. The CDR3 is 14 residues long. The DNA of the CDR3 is TGCGCCAGCAGCTTTAATTCCGGGGTCCCGGAGCAGTACTTC. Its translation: CASSFNSGVPEQYF. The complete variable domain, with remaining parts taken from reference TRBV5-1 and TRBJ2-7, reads KAGVTQTPRYLIKTRGQQVTLSCSPISGHRSVSWYQQTPGQGLQFLFEYFSETQRNKGNFPGRFSGRQFSNSRSEMNVSTLELGDSALYLCASSFNSGVPEQYFGPGTRLTVT.

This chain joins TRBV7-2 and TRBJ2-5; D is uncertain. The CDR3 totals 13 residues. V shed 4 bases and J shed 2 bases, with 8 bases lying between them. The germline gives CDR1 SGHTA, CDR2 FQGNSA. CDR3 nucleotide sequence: TGTGCCAGCAGCTCAGACTTGCAAGAGACCCAGTACTTC. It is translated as CASSSDLQETQYF.

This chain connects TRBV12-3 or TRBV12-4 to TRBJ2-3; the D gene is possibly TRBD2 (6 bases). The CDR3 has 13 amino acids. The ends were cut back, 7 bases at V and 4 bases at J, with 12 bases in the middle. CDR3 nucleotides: TGTGCCAGCAAACTTAGCGGCTCAGATACGCAGTATTTT. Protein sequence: CASKLSGSDTQYF.

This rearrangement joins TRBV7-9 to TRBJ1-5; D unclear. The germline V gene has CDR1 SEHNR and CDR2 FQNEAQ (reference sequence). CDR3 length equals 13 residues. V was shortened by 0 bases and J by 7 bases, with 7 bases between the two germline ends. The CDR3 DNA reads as TGTGCCAGCAGCTTAGCCGGGGAACAGCCCCAGCATTTT. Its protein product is CASSLAGEQPQHF.

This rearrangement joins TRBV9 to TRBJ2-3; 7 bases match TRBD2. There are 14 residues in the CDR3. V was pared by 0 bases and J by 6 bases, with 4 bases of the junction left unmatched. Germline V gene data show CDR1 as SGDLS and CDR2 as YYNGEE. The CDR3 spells CASSVGERDDTQYF. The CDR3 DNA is TGTGCCAGCAGCGTAGGAGAGCGGGACGATACGCAGTATTTT. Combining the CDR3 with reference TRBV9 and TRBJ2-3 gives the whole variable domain DSGVTQTPKHLITATGQRVTLRCSPRSGDLSVYWYQQSLDQGLQFLIQYYNGEERAKGNILERFSAQQFPDLHSELNLSSLELGDSALYFCASSVGERDDTQYFGPGTRLTVL.

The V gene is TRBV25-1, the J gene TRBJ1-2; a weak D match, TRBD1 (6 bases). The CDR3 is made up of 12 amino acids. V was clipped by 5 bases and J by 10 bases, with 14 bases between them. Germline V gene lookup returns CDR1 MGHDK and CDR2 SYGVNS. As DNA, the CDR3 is TGTGCCAGCAGTTTTCAGGGGAGTAACTACACCTTC. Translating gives CASSFQGSNYTF.

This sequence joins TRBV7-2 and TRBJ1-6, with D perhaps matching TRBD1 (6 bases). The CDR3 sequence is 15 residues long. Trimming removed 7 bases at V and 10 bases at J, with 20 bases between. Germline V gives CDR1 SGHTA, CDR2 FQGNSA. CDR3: CASTRSRQGKSPLHF. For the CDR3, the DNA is TGTGCCAGCACCCGCAGTCGGCAGGGGAAATCACCCCTCCACTTT.

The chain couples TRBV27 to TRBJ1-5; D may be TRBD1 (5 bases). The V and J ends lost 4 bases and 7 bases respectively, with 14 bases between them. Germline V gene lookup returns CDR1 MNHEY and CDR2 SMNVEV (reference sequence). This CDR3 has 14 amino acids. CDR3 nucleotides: TGTGCCAGCAGTTCCCAGGGAAGTGAACAGCCCCAGCATTTT. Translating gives CASSSQGSEQPQHF.

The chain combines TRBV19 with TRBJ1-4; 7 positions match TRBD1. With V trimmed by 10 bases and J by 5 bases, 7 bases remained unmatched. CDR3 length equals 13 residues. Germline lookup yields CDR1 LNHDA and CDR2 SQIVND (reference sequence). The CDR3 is CATRTGVNEKLFF. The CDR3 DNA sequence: TGTGCCACTCGGACAGGCGTCAATGAAAAACTGTTTTTT. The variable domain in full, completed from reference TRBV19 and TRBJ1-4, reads DGGITQSPKYLFRKEGQNVTLSCEQNLNHDAMYWYRQDPGQGLRLIYYSQIVNDFQKGDIAEGYSVSREKKESFPLTVTSAQKNPTAFYLCATRTGVNEKLFFGSGTQLSVL.

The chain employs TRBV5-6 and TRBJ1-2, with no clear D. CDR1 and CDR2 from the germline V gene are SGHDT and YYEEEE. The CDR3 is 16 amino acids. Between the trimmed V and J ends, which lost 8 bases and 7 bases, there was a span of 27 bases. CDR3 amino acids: CASSRRGPGFNSGYTF. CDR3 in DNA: TGTGCCAGTAGCCGTCGGGGTCCGGGGTTCAATAGTGGCTACACCTTC.

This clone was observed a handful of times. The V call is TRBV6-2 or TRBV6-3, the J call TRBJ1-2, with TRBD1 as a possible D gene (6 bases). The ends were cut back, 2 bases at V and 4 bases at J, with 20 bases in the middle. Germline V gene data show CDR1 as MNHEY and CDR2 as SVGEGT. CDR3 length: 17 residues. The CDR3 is CASSYGNQAGTRYGYTF. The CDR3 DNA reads TGTGCCAGCAGTTACGGCAACCAGGCCGGGACACGCTATGGCTACACCTTC.

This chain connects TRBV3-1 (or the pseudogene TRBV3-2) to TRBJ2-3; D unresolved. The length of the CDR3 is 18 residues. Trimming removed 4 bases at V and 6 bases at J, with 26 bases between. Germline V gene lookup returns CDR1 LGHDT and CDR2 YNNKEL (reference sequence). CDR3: CASSLTHSGNVGGDTQYF. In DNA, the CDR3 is TGTGCCAGCAGCCTTACCCATTCAGGAAATGTGGGTGGGGATACGCAGTATTTT.

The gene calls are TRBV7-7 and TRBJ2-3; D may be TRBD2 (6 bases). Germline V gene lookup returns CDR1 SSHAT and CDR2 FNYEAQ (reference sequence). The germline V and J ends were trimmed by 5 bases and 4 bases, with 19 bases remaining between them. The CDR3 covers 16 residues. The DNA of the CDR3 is TGTGCCAGCAGCCCCGGAGCTAGCGCGGAGTCAGATACGCAGTATTTT. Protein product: CASSPGASAESDTQYF.

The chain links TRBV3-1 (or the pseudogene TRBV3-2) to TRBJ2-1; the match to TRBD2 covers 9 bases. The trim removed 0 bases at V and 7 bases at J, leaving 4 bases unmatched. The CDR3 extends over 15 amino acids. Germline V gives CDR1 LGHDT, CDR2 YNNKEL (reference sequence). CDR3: CASSQERGGGNEQFF. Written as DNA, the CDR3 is TGTGCCAGCAGCCAAGAGCGGGGGGGCGGAAATGAGCAGTTCTTC.

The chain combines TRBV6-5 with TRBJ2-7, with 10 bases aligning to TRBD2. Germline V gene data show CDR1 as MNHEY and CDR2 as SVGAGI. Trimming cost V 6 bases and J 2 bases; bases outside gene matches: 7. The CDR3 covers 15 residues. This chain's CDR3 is CASRLAGALPYEQYF. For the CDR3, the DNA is TGTGCCAGCAGGCTAGCGGGGGCTCTCCCCTACGAGCAGTACTTC.

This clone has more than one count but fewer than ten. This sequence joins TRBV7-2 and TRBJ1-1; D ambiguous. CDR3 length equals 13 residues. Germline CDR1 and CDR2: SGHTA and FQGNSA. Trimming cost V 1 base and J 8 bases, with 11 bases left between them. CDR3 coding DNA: TGTGCCAGCAGCTTAGATGGCCGAACCGAAGCTTTCTTT. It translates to CASSLDGRTEAFF.

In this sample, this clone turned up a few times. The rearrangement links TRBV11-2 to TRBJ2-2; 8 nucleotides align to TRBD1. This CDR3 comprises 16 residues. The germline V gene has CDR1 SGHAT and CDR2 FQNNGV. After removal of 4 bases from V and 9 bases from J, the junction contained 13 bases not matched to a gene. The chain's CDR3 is CASSSQGAGQRRELFF. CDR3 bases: TGTGCCAGCAGCTCGCAGGGGGCTGGGCAGCGGAGGGAGCTGTTTTTT.

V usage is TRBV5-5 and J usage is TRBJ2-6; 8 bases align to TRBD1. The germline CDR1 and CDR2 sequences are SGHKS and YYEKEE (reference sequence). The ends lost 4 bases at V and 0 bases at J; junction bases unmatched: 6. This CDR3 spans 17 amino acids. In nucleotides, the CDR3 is TGTGCCAGCAGCCGGGACAGGACTTCCTCTGGGGCCAACGTCCTGACTTTC. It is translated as CASSRDRTSSGANVLTF. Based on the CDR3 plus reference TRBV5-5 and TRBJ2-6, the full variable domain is DAGVTQSPTHLIKTRGQQVTLRCSPISGHKSVSWYQQVLGQGPQFIFQYYEKEERGRGNFPDRFSARQFPNYSSELNVNALLLGDSALYLCASSRDRTSSGANVLTFGAGSRLTVL.

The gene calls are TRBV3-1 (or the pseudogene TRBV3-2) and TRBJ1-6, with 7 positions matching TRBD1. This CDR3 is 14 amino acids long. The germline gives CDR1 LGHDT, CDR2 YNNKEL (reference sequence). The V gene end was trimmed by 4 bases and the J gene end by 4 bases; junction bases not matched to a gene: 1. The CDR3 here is CASSPGQYNSPLHF. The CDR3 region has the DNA TGTGCCAGCAGCCCGGGACAGTATAATTCACCCCTCCACTTT.

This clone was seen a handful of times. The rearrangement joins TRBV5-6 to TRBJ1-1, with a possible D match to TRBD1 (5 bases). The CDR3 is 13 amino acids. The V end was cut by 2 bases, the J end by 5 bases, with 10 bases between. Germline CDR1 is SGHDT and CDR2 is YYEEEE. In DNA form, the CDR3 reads TGTGCCAGCAGCTTCGGGGGAGAGACTGAAGCTTTCTTT. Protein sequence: CASSFGGETEAFF.

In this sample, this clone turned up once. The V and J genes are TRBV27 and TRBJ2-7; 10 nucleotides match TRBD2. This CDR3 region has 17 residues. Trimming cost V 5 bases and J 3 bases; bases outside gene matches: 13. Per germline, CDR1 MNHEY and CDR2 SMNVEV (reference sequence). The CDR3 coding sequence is TGTGCCAGCAGTCCGTCGCTAGCGGGGGTTACCTTCTACGAGCAGTACTTC. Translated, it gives CASSPSLAGVTFYEQYF.

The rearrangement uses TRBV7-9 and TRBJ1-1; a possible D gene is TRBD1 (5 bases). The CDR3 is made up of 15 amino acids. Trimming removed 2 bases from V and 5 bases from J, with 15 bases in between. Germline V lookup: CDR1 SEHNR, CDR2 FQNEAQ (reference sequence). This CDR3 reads CASSLSRGGKTEAFF. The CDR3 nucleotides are TGTGCCAGCAGCTTAAGTAGGGGAGGCAAGACTGAAGCTTTCTTT.